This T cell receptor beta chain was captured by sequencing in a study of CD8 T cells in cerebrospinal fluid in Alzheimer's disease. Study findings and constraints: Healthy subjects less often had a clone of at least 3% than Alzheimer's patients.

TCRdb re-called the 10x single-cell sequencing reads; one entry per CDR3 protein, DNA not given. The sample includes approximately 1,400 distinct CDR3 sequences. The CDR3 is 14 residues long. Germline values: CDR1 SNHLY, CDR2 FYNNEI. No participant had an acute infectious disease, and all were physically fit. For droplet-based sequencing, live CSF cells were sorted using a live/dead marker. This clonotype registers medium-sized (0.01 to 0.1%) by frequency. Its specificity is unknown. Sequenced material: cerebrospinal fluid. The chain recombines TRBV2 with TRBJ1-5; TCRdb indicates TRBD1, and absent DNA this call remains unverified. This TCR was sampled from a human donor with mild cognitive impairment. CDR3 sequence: CASSEGGSGQPQHF. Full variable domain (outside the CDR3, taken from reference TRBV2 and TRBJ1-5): EPEVTQTPSHQVTQMGQEVILRCVPISNHLYFYWYRQILGQKVEFLVSFYNNEISEKSEIFDDQFSVERPDGSNFTLKIRSTKLEDSAMYFCASSEGGSGQPQHFGDGTRLSIL.